This T cell receptor (beta chain) was recovered during a study of blood T cell repertoires in COVID-19. CDR3 length: 12 amino acids. Trimming removed 6 bases at V and 11 bases at J, with 16 bases between. Germline V gene data show CDR1 as SNHLY and CDR2 as FYNNEI. Recruited during active infection, patients (from Seattle) were subsequently followed longitudinally. The authors' processing: Amplifying reference gene primers gave estimates of nucleated cell counts. TCRdb's copy holds only in-frame clones and misses some; the assay was immunoSEQ multiplex PCR. For V, J and clone size, that table is used; D and trimming come from the DNA. The sample comprises hundreds of thousands of clones, roughly 89% of which are singletons, and approximately 0.92% rests with the top ten.

Material: peripheral blood. The chain combines TRBV2 with TRBJ1-1; D gene unclear. The receptor's source is a young man with COVID-19, enrolled during active disease. The CDR3 coding sequence is TGTGCCAGCAGGGCCCCTCCCCCCCCTGCTTTCTTT. As protein: CASRAPPPPAFF.